This T cell receptor beta chain was recorded in a study of CXCR3-negative and CXCR3-positive naive CD8 T cells. Study-level background: The libraries yielded roughly 130 million TRB reads, about 1.5 +/- 0.3 million each.

Whole-study findings and limits: The study found that naive CXCR3-negative and CXCR3-positive cells shared TRBV-TRBJ usage, while memory cells differed.

Each CD8+ T cell subset was sorted in triplicate, under 350,000 cells each. CD45RO-CCR7+CD27+CD95- cells counted as naive CD8+ T cells. In regard to this clonotype: Its antigen is undetermined.

Germline CDR1 is DFQATT and CDR2 is SNEGSKA (reference sequence). The CDR3 extends over 11 amino acids. TRB cDNA libraries were made by UMI-labeled 5' RACE. TCRdb reprocessed the 5' RACE reads, keeping one entry per CDR3 protein, no DNA. The sample totals around 140,000 distinct CDR3 sequences. This chain links TRBV20-1 with TRBJ2-7. The sample consisted of naive CXCR3- CD8+ T cells from blood. Noted subset: CD45RO-CCR7+CD27+CD95- naive CD8+ T cells lacking CXCR3 (TNR3-). The receptor was isolated from a human donor in good health. Some clones in this sample may be carry-over from other donors' samples. CDR3 sequence reads: CSAEERLEQYF.